The sequence of this TCR beta chain was determined in a study of beta chain features in type 1 diabetes (dated 2018 in TCRdb). The study in broad terms: Patients and healthy donors did not differ in mean age, gender distribution, total cell number or subset yield. Across all samples, fewer than 130 million sorted cells were examined, and cell number per subset correlated strongly with RNA yield. Regulatory and stem cell-like memory subsets were obtained from only 8 patients and about eight healthy donors, while naive and central memory subsets were obtained from all 28 donors. The study compared TCRB repertoires of sorted circulating CD4+ T cell subsets between recently diagnosed type 1 diabetes patients and matched healthy donors.

The High Capacity cDNA Reverse Transcription Kit was used to reverse transcribe all of the isolated RNA, meaning that expressed TCRB transcripts were what got sequenced. Deep immunoSEQ sequencing was performed on naive, central memory and regulatory T cell samples, with an average of about 3.6 million total reads per sample. Sorted cells were lysed in RLT buffer and RNA was extracted with DNase-treated RNeasy Micro or Mini kits, depending on cell number. To prevent cross-contamination, each cell subset was processed individually, whereas patient and healthy donor samples were processed jointly. The immunoSEQ multiplex PCR was used to amplify TCRB sequences from cDNA, generating 87-bp fragments that spanned the CDR3 region. The amplicons were sequenced using the Illumina HiSeq platform. The original methods were these. Synthetic template baselines were used to correct PCR bias computationally, reads within Hamming distance 2 were collapsed together, and singletons that could not be merged were discarded. Reads were aligned against IMGT to assign V, D and J genes, CDR3 length and insertions or deletions at six rearrangement sites. Within each subset, clonotype counts were normalized to sorted cell number, and only after that were true diversity and Gini coefficients computed with the tcR R package. The overlap coefficient, calculated on TCRB nucleotide sequences, was used to quantify repertoire sharing. As a proxy for the pre-selection repertoire, out-of-frame TCRB sequences from naive cells were analyzed. The table was pulled from immuneACCESS by TCRdb, which kept in-frame rearrangements only. Such tables lose some clones; where checked, under half of the loss comes from unresolved V genes, and the rest has no known cause. The DNA was the basis for D and trimming; V, J and clone size are from that table. For this sample the table gives 220,000 or so clones, of which about 70% were detected only once. The ten most abundant clones make up 0.053% of the sample.

A single peripheral blood draw of approximately 110 mL on average was collected from each donor into heparinised tubes. A BD FACSAria II was used to sort naive, central memory, regulatory and stem cell-like memory CD4+ T cells with a panel that included CD45RO, CCR7, CD25, CD127, CD95 and CD27. Every sorted population had a purity above 98%. PBMCs were separated immediately by Lymphoprep density gradient centrifugation and were stained directly, without being cultured. So that batch effects would be minimized, each experiment stained and sorted samples in pairs, pairing one healthy donor with one patient. Overall study outcomes, separate from this receptor: Because cDNA rather than genomic DNA was sequenced, highly expressing activated cells could have been over-represented, although no difference in activation and CD3 levels was found between groups. Patients with type 1 diabetes made fewer insertions and deleted more nucleotides at VDJ recombination sites, implying thymic rearrangement abnormalities. HLA sub-analyses involved small numbers of individuals, so any influence of HLA type on TCRB rearrangement remained unresolved. PCR may preferentially amplify shorter templates, but because patient and control samples were amplified and corrected together, any resulting skew would affect both groups equally. Type 1 diabetes patients showed a moderate but significant shortening of TCRB CDR3 length in all four CD4+ subsets. Naive, central memory and regulatory TCRB repertoires appeared to be more similar among patients than among healthy donors.

From a lookup of the germline V gene, CDR1 and CDR2 are SGHAT and FQNNGV. Reading from cysteine to phenylalanine, the CDR3 counts 12 amino acids. The entry retains the CDR3 DNA only, 36 bases that are in frame from base 1. Trimming takes 6 bases from V and 4 bases from J, and the germline ends sit 10 bases apart. In the case of this clone: No antigen is known for it. No base quality values were provided; no much bigger clone lies one nucleotide off.

The chain employs TRBV11-2 and TRBJ2-7; TRBD1 is possibly the D segment (5 matching bases). The sequenced sample consisted of naive CD4+ T cells from blood. The sample's cell subset or site label, in plain terms: true naive CD4+ T cells. This sequence was found in a man aged 25-45 years in good health. The CDR3 protein sequence reads: CASSTTAYEQYF. In nucleotides, the sequence is TGTGCCAGCAGTACGACAGCGTACGAGCAGTACTTC.